This T cell receptor beta chain was identified during a study of identical twins. Study results and limitations: The more abundant beta clonotypes in cord blood had fewer insertions, and memory repertoires did not show this. Excess sharing by twins proved weaker in beta out-of-frame sequences.

In TCRdb, the 5' RACE reads were re-called with MiXCR into one record per CDR3 protein. This sample has 510,000 or so distinct CDR3 sequences, with roughly 15% found just once. Only a few counts were recorded for this clonotype. Its matching antigen is unknown. The donors were all healthy and Caucasian. V gave up 8 bases and J gave up 8 bases, with 12 bases separating them. Germline V gives CDR1 SEHNR, CDR2 FQNEAQ (reference sequence). The CDR3 spans 11 residues. This sample also appeared in a second study, on yellow fever vaccine responses in identical twins. That paper adds: Vaccine-induced T cell responses in twins were reportedly observed to appear partly convergent, partly personalized.

The V gene is TRBV7-9, the J gene TRBJ1-2; no firm D call. The sequence came from a woman aged 18-29 years in good health. Sequences were obtained from CD4+ T cells sorted from blood. The CDR3 here is CASAGRTGYTF. In DNA form, the CDR3 reads TGTGCCAGCGCTGGCCGCACCGGCTACACCTTC.